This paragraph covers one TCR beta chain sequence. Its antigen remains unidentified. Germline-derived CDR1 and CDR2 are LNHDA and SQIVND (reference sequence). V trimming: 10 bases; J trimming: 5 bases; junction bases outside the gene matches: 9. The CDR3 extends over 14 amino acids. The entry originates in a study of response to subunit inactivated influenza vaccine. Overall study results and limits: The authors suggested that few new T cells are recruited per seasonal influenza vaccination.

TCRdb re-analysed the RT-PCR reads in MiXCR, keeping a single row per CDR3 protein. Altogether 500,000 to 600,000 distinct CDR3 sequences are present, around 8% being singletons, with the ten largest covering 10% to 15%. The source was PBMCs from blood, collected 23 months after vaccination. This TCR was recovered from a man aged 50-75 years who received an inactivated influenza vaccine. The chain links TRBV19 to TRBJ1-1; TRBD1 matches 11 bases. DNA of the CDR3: TGTGCCACCCGGGACAGGGGGGTGTGGACTGAAGCTTTCTTT. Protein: CATRDRGVWTEAFF.